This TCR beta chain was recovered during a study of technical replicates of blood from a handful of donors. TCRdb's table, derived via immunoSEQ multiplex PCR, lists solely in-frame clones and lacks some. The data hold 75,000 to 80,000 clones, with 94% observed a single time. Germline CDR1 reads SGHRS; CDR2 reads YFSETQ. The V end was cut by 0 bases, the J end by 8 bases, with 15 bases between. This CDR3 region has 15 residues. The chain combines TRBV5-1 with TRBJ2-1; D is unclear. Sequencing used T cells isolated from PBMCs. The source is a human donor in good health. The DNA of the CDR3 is TGCGCCAGCAGCTTGGCCAACGTTGTAGTCGATGAGCAGTTCTTC. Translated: CASSLANVVVDEQFF.